The 30 T cell receptor beta chains below come from one sample, sequenced in a study of shared T cell receptors in the human thymus. Libraries were prepared by immunoSEQ multiplex PCR; TCRdb keeps only in-frame clonotypes and omits some of them. This sample has 720,000 or so clones, with 70% to 90% found just once. This sample was shared with a second study, whose subject was human thymus T cells.

The sequencing input was thymocytes. These TCRs come from a girl under three years old with a congenital heart defect.

This clone was recorded only once. The genes are TRBV4-1 and TRBJ1-5, with 7 bases lining up with TRBD1. This CDR3 has 16 amino acids. Trimming removed 0 bases from V and 5 bases from J; junction bases left unmatched: 7. CDR1 and CDR2 from the germline V gene are MGHRA and YSYEKL. CDR3 in DNA: TGCGCCAGCAGCCAAGAGCTTGACAGGGTCGATCAGCCCCAGCATTTT. Encoded protein: CASSQELDRVDQPQHF.

The chain recombines TRBV27 with TRBJ2-5, with TRBD1 matching over 7 bases. Germline V gene lookup returns CDR1 MNHEY and CDR2 SMNVEV (reference sequence). The V gene end was trimmed by 4 bases and the J gene end by 1 base; junction bases not matched to a gene: 6. The CDR3 totals 15 residues. In DNA form, the CDR3 reads TGTGCCAGCAGTTGGGAAGGGGGCGGCCAAGAGACCCAGTACTTC. Protein sequence: CASSWEGGGQETQYF.

This clone was recorded once. V and J are TRBV12-5 and TRBJ1-2, with 9 bases that match TRBD1. The CDR3 is 16 amino acids. V was pared by 0 bases and J by 4 bases, with 6 bases of the junction left unmatched. The germline gives CDR1 LGHNT, CDR2 FRNRAP. CDR3 coding DNA: TGTGCTAGTGGTTTGGTACAGGGACAGGGACCCTATGGCTACACCTTC. This codes for CASGLVQGQGPYGYTF.

V is TRBV5-1 and J is TRBJ1-1; D unclear. The CDR3 totals 15 residues. Germline loops: CDR1 SGHRS, CDR2 YFSETQ. With 2 bases removed from V and 2 bases from J, the gap between germline ends came to 13 bases. This CDR3 reads CASSFLPGPNTEAFF. In nucleotides, the CDR3 is TGCGCCAGCAGCTTTCTGCCAGGCCCAAACACTGAAGCTTTCTTT.

V usage is TRBV21-1 and J usage is TRBJ2-5; TRBD2 reflects the table's D call only, with no check against the DNA. TRBV21-1 has pseudogene status. There are 16 residues in the CDR3. CDR3 in amino acids: CASSKGLAGPSETQYF. The CDR3 nucleotides read TGTGCCAGCAGCAAAGGACTAGCGGGGCCGTCGGAGACCCAGTACTTC.

The genes are TRBV5-1 and TRBJ1-2, with a weak D call TRBD1 (6 bases). V was clipped by 4 bases and J by 6 bases, with 25 bases between them. In germline, CDR1 is SGHRS, CDR2 YFSETQ. This CDR3 comprises 17 residues. DNA for the CDR3: TGCGCCAGCAGCCCAACTGGACAGCCACGGCTTCGGCATGGCTACACCTTC. Protein sequence: CASSPTGQPRLRHGYTF.

V and J are TRBV25-1 and TRBJ1-1; TRBD1 matches 8 bases. V gave up 10 bases and J gave up 5 bases; unmatched junction bases: 21. This CDR3 contains 17 residues. Per the germline V gene, CDR1 is MGHDK and CDR2 is SYGVNS. CDR3 in DNA: TGTGCCAACACCGGAAGAGGGAGGACAGGGAGTAAGACTGAAGCTTTCTTT. Translating gives CANTGRGRTGSKTEAFF.

This chain uses TRBV10-3 with TRBJ1-2; D is perhaps TRBD1 (5 bases). This CDR3 has 12 amino acids. Trimming cost V 4 bases and J 5 bases, with 8 bases left between them. Germline V gene data show CDR1 as ENHRY and CDR2 as SYGVKD. The CDR3 protein is CAISGQSYGYTF. For the CDR3, the DNA is TGTGCCATCAGTGGACAGTCTTATGGCTACACCTTC.

The chain couples TRBV5-4 to TRBJ1-3; D not resolved. Germline V CDR1 and CDR2: SGHNT, YYREEE (reference sequence). The V end lost 4 bases, the J end lost 0 bases, and 11 bases lay between the germline ends. The CDR3 has 15 amino acids. CDR3 sequence reads: CASSLSPSSGNTIYF. CDR3 DNA sequence: TGTGCCAGCAGCCTCAGTCCTAGCTCTGGAAACACCATATATTTT.

V gene TRBV7-2 combines with J gene TRBJ2-5, with 7 bases fitting TRBD1. This CDR3 comprises 14 residues. The ends lost 5 bases at V and 3 bases at J; junction bases unmatched: 6. Germline CDR1 is SGHTA and CDR2 is FQGNSA. CDR3 sequence: CASSVDRDEETQYF. The CDR3 DNA is TGTGCCAGCAGCGTCGACAGGGATGAAGAGACCCAGTACTTC. Based on the CDR3 plus reference TRBV7-2 and TRBJ2-5, the full variable domain is GAGVSQSPSNKVTEKGKDVELRCDPISGHTALYWYRQSLGQGLEFLIYFQGNSAPDKSGLPSDRFSAERTGGSVSTLTIQRTQQEDSAVYLCASSVDRDEETQYFGPGTRLLVL.

The chain employs TRBV27 and TRBJ1-2; no clear D. The V and J ends lost 5 bases and 8 bases respectively, with 15 bases between them. The CDR3 runs to 13 residues. In germline, CDR1 is MNHEY, CDR2 SMNVEV (reference sequence). CDR3 residues: CASSKAWPRGYTF. The CDR3, as DNA: TGTGCCAGCAGTAAAGCCTGGCCGAGGGGCTACACCTTC.

The V call is TRBV5-1, the J call TRBJ2-7; D unclear. Germline assignment: CDR1 SGHRS and CDR2 YFSETQ. The CDR3 runs 13 residues. With 4 bases removed from V and 4 bases from J, the gap between germline ends came to 12 bases. CDR3 in amino acids: CASSAAFRYEQYF. The CDR3 DNA is TGCGCCAGCAGCGCGGCGTTCCGATACGAGCAGTACTTC.

The chain links TRBV6-1 to TRBJ2-7; TRBD2 is a possible D gene (6 bases). There are 11 residues in the CDR3. V was trimmed by 6 bases and J by 12 bases, leaving 15 bases between them. The germline CDR1 and CDR2 sequences are MNHNS and SASEGT. CDR3 residues: CASRGGPTRYF. The CDR3, as DNA: TGTGCCAGCAGGGGGGGACCTACTAGGTACTTC.

The V and J genes are TRBV30 and TRBJ1-6; 7 bases fit TRBD1. The V segment lost 3 bases and the J segment 5 bases; nucleotides outside the gene matches: 10. CDR1 and CDR2 from the germline V gene are GTSNPN and SVGIG (reference sequence). The length of the CDR3 is 16 residues. CDR3 sequence: CAWRGWAGQHNSPLHF. As DNA, the CDR3 is TGTGCCTGGAGGGGATGGGCGGGACAGCATAATTCACCCCTCCACTTT. The whole variable domain, remainder taken from reference TRBV30 and TRBJ1-6, is SQTIHQWPATLVQPVGSPLSLECTVEGTSNPNLYWYRQAAGRGLQLLFYSVGIGQISSEVPQNLSASRPQDRQFILSSKKLLLSDSGFYLCAWRGWAGQHNSPLHFGNGTRLTVT.

V usage is TRBV19 and J usage is TRBJ1-2, with a weak D call TRBD1 (5 bases). The V end lost 3 bases, the J end lost 6 bases, and 11 bases lay between the germline ends. Germline V gene data show CDR1 as LNHDA and CDR2 as SQIVND (reference sequence). This CDR3 has 13 amino acids. The DNA for the CDR3 is TGTGCCAGTAGTATTCCAGGGAGGGATGGCTACACCTTC. Translation gives CASSIPGRDGYTF.

The chain joins TRBV4-3 to TRBJ1-1; D call uncertain. The length of the CDR3 is 16 residues. Deletions cut 0 bases from V and 5 bases from J, with 16 bases between. Looked up from germline, CDR1 is LGHNA and CDR2 is YSLEER. Here the CDR3 DNA reads TGCGCCAGCAGCCAAGATGGGTTAGGGAGGAAGACTGAAGCTTTCTTT. Protein product: CASSQDGLGRKTEAFF.

This clone was found a few times. This chain uses TRBV27 with TRBJ2-1; 8 nucleotides align to TRBD2. The CDR3 is 15 residues long. Trimming removed 4 bases from V and 9 bases from J; junction bases left unmatched: 11. CDR1 and CDR2 (germline): MNHEY, SMNVEV (reference sequence). CDR3 in DNA: TGTGCCAGCAGTTCTCAAACAACTAGCGGAGGTGAGCAGTTCTTC. It yields the protein CASSSQTTSGGEQFF.

The rearrangement joins TRBV5-8 to TRBJ1-1; the D gene is possibly TRBD1 (6 bases). CDR3 size: 14 residues. Per germline, CDR1 SGHTS and CDR2 YDEGEE. V shed 4 bases and J shed 10 bases, with 20 bases lying between them. CDR3 residues: CASSRIGGGLLAFF. Written as DNA, the CDR3 is TGTGCCAGCAGCCGAATAGGGGGGGGATTATTAGCTTTCTTT.

The V gene is TRBV10-3, the J gene TRBJ1-2; D remains unclear. The CDR3 runs 13 residues. Germline assignment: CDR1 ENHRY and CDR2 SYGVKD. Trimming stripped 6 bases from V and 4 bases from J, with 12 bases between. The DNA for the CDR3 is TGTGCCATCAGCGGGAAAGAAAGCTATGGCTACACCTTC. Translated, it gives CAISGKESYGYTF.

This clone was picked up one time. The chain has TRBV11-2 and TRBJ2-7; D remains ambiguous. Germline assignment: CDR1 SGHAT and CDR2 FQNNGV. V lost 3 bases, J lost 2 bases, and 5 bases lay in between. The CDR3 is 12 residues long. CDR3 region: CASSFQTYEQYF. CDR3 coding DNA: TGTGCCAGCAGCTTCCAAACCTACGAGCAGTACTTC. The variable domain in full, completed from reference TRBV11-2 and TRBJ2-7, reads EAGVAQSPRYKIIEKRQSVAFWCNPISGHATLYWYQQILGQGPKLLIQFQNNGVVDDSQLPKDRFSAERLKGVDSTLKIQPAKLEDSAVYLCASSFQTYEQYFGPGTRLTVT.

This clone was seen just once. The J gene is TRBJ1-2, the V gene TRBV7-2; D perhaps matches TRBD1 (5 bases). V lost 9 bases and J lost 3, with 11 bases in between. This CDR3 spans 12 amino acids. Germline CDR1 and CDR2: SGHTA and FQGNSA. CDR3 sequence reads: CARSVQDYGYTF. CDR3 nucleotides: TGTGCCAGATCGGTACAGGACTATGGCTACACCTTC.

This rearrangement joins TRBV5-5 to TRBJ2-3, with 7 bases that match TRBD2. Per the germline V gene, CDR1 is SGHKS and CDR2 is YYEKEE (reference sequence). V lost 4 bases, J lost 0 bases, and 8 bases stayed unmatched. The CDR3 consists of 16 residues. The CDR3 region is CASSNPSGGSTDTQYF. The CDR3 nucleotides are TGTGCCAGCAGCAATCCCTCGGGGGGAAGCACAGATACGCAGTATTTT.

The chain recombines TRBV6-6 with TRBJ1-1; D unresolved. The CDR3 length is 12 residues. CDR1 MNHNY and CDR2 SVGAGI come from the germline V gene (reference sequence). Between the trimmed V and J ends, which lost 6 bases and 3 bases, there was a span of 8 bases. The CDR3 nucleotides read TGTGCCAGCAGAACCTTAGACACTGAAGCTTTCTTT. This encodes CASRTLDTEAFF.

The chain joins TRBV2 to TRBJ2-1; TRBD2 matches at 12 bases. CDR1 is SNHLY, CDR2 FYNNEI, per germline. This CDR3 region has 15 residues. The trim removed 7 bases at V and 7 bases at J, leaving 8 bases unmatched. Here the CDR3 DNA reads TGTGCCAGCAAAAAACTAGCGGGGGGCAGGAATGAGCAGTTCTTC. Protein: CASKKLAGGRNEQFF.

The chain links TRBV28 to TRBJ2-6; possibly TRBD1 for D (6 bases). The CDR3 length is 20 residues. Trimming stripped 0 bases from V and 0 bases from J, with 18 bases between. The germline V gene encodes CDR1 MDHEN and CDR2 SYDVKM. This CDR3 reads CASSLWAFLTGNSGANVLTF. CDR3 sequence (DNA): TGTGCCAGCAGTTTATGGGCCTTCCTTACAGGGAACTCTGGGGCCAACGTCCTGACTTTC.

As for this clone: The junction departs from the called germline gene at one end, perhaps through a read error. The V and J genes are TRBV19 and TRBJ1-1; TRBD1 matches 7 bases. This CDR3 is built from 14 residues. Germline V CDR1 and CDR2: LNHDA, SQIVND (reference sequence). This CDR3 is CASSLETGQAEAFF. The DNA for the CDR3 is TGTGCCAGTAGTCTAGAGACAGGGCAGGCTGAAGCTTTCTTT.

V and J are TRBV12-5 and TRBJ1-2; 11 bases agree with TRBD1. With V trimmed by 4 bases and J by 6 bases, 4 bases remained unmatched. Per germline, CDR1 LGHNT and CDR2 FRNRAP. This CDR3 has 14 residues. In nucleotides, the CDR3 is TGTGCTAGTGGTTCCCCGGACAGGGGGCATGGCTACACCTTC. Its protein product is CASGSPDRGHGYTF.

This clone was seen once. The chain couples TRBV2 to TRBJ2-7; the D gene is possibly TRBD1 (5 bases). V was pared by 5 bases and J by 7 bases, with 9 bases between. CDR3 length: 11 residues. Germline-derived CDR1 and CDR2 are SNHLY and FYNNEI. The CDR3 DNA reads as TGTGCCAGCAGTCGGACACGGGAGCAGTACTTC. This translates into CASSRTREQYF. The full variable domain, rest sourced from reference TRBV2 and TRBJ2-7, is EPEVTQTPSHQVTQMGQEVILRCVPISNHLYFYWYRQILGQKVEFLVSFYNNEISEKSEIFDDQFSVERPDGSNFTLKIRSTKLEDSAMYFCASSRTREQYFGPGTRLTVT.

This clone was recorded a few times. CDR3 loop: CASSQGVRTGRATEAFF. As DNA, the CDR3 is TGTGCCAGCAGCCAGGGGGTAAGGACAGGGAGGGCCACTGAAGCTTTCTTT. The chain links TRBV7-6 to TRBJ1-1, with TRBD1 matching over 8 bases. CDR1 and CDR2 from the germline V gene are SGHVS and FNYEAQ. V was clipped by 5 bases and J by 4 bases; unmatched bases: 15. The CDR3 has 17 residues.

V and J are TRBV7-2 and TRBJ1-2; no firm D call. The germline V and J ends were trimmed by 1 base and 0 bases, with 9 bases remaining between them. In germline, CDR1 is SGHTA, CDR2 FQGNSA. This CDR3 comprises 15 residues. CDR3 amino acids: CASSLVGHSNYGYTF. CDR3 nucleotides: TGTGCCAGCAGCTTAGTTGGGCATTCTAACTATGGCTACACCTTC.